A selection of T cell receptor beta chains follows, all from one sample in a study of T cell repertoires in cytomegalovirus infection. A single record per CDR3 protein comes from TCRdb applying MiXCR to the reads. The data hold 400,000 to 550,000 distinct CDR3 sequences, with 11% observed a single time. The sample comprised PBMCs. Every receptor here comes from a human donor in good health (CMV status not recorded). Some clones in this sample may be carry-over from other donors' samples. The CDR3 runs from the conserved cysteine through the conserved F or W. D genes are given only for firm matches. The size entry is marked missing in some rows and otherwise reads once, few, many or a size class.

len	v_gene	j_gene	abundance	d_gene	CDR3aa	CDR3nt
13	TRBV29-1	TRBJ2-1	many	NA	CSAEGPGGGEQFF	TGCAGCGCAGAAGGTCCAGGTGGGGGTGAGCAGTTCTTC
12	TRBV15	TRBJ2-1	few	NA	CATSVTGWEQFF	TGTGCCACCAGCGTTACAGGGTGGGAGCAGTTCTTC
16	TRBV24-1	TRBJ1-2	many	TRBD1	CATSDGDRERDYGYTF	TGTGCCACCAGTGATGGGGACAGAGAAAGGGACTATGGCTACACCTTC
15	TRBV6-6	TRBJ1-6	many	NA	CASSYSGQGLSPLHF	TGTGCCAGCAGTTACTCGGGTCAGGGACTTTCACCCCTCCACTTT
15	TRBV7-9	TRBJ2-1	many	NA	CASSHSLRLYNEQFF	TGTGCCAGCAGTCATTCCCTGCGACTATACAATGAGCAGTTCTTC
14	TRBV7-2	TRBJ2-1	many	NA	CASSLGPQLNEQFF	TGTGCCAGCAGCTTAGGGCCACAGTTAAATGAGCAGTTCTTC
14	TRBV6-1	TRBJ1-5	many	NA	CASSEVWEHQPQHF	TGTGCCAGCAGTGAAGTTTGGGAGCATCAGCCCCAGCATTTT
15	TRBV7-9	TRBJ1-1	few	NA	CASSLIQGKATEAFF	TGTGCCAGCAGCCTTATCCAGGGGAAGGCCACTGAAGCTTTCTTT
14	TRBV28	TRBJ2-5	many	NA	CASSLLGAKETQYF	TGTGCCAGCAGTTTATTAGGGGCCAAAGAGACCCAGTACTTC
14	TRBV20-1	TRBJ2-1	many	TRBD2	CSAGMTGGRGEQFF	TGCAGTGCAGGAATGACGGGAGGGCGAGGTGAGCAGTTCTTC
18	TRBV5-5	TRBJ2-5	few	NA	CASSLVGWGAEGQETQYF	TGTGCCAGCAGCTTGGTAGGGTGGGGGGCTGAGGGCCAAGAGACCCAGTACTTC
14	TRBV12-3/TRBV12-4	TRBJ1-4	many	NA	CASTPWATNEKLFF	TGTGCCAGCACCCCGTGGGCAACTAATGAAAAACTGTTTTTT
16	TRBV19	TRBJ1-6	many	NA	CACQTRGGHYNSPLHF	TGTGCCTGCCAAACAAGGGGTGGGCACTATAATTCACCCCTCCACTTT
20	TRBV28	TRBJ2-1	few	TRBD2	CASSFPTSGRRVGSYNEQFF	TGTGCCAGCAGTTTCCCGACTAGCGGGAGACGAGTAGGCTCCTACAATGAGCAGTTCTTC
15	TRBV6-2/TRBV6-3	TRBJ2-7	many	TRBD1	CASSYLSGQGDEQYF	TGTGCCAGCAGTTACTTGTCTGGACAGGGAGACGAGCAGTACTTC
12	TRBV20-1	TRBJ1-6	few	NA	CSARQWSSPLHF	TGCAGTGCTAGACAGTGGTCTTCACCCCTCCACTTT
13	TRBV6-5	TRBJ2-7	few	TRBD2	CASRTSGVTGQYF	TGTGCCAGCAGGACTAGCGGGGTTACAGGGCAGTACTTC
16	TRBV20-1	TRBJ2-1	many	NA	CSARDPGGRSYNEQFF	TGCAGTGCTAGAGATCCTGGCGGGCGCTCCTACAATGAGCAGTTCTTC
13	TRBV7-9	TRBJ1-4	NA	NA	CASSPDPREKLIF	TGTGCCAGCAGCCCTGACCCGAGGGAAAAACTGATTTTT
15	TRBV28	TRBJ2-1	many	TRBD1	CASSRQGLAGSEQFF	TGTGCCAGCAGTCGACAGGGTTTGGCCGGCAGTGAGCAGTTCTTC
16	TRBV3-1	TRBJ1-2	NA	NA	CASSLDTLTSYYGYTF	TGTGCCAGCAGCCTCGACACCCTGACTTCTTACTATGGCTACACCTTC
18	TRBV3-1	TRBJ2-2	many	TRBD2	CASSQVAAGAMATGELFF	TGTGCCAGCAGCCAAGTGGCAGCGGGAGCAATGGCAACCGGGGAGCTGTTTTTT
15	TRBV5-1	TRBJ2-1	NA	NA	CASSLELAPYNEQFF	TGCGCCAGCAGCTTGGAACTAGCCCCTTACAATGAGCAGTTCTTC
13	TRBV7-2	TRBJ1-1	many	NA	CASTPGGYTEAFF	TGTGCCAGCACCCCGGGCGGCTACACTGAAGCTTTCTTT
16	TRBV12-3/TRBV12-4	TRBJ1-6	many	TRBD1	CASSKGQLIYNSPLHF	TGTGCCAGCAGCAAGGGACAGCTTATCTATAATTCACCCCTCCACTTT
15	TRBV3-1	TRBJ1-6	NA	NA	CASSQATGPNSPLHF	TGTGCCAGCAGCCAAGCGACAGGCCCTAATTCACCCCTCCACTTT
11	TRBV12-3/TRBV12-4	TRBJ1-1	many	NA	CASSFHTEAFF	TGTGCCAGCAGTTTCCACACTGAAGCTTTCTTT
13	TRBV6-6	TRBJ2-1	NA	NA	CASSDGLQNEQFF	TGTGCCAGCAGTGACGGCCTTCAAAATGAGCAGTTCTTC
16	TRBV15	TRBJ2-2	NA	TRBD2	CATSTLAGGETGELFF	TGTGCCACCAGCACTCTAGCGGGGGGGGAGACCGGGGAGCTGTTTTTT
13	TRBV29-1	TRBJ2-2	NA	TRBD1	CSVDRGHTGELFF	TGCAGCGTTGACAGGGGGCACACCGGGGAGCTGTTTTTT
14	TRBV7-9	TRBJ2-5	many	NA	CASTTAEDQETQYF	TGTGCCAGCACAACGGCGGAGGACCAAGAGACCCAGTACTTC
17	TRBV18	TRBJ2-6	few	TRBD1	CASSPGDRNSGANVLTF	TGTGCCAGCTCACCTGGGGACAGGAACTCTGGGGCCAACGTCCTGACTTTC
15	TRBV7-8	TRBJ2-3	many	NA	CASSLQGWSTDTQYF	TGTGCCAGCAGCTTACAGGGTTGGTCCACAGATACGCAGTATTTT
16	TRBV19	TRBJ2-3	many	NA	CASSARTTRAQDTQYF	TGTGCCAGTAGTGCCCGGACTACAAGGGCACAAGATACGCAGTATTTT
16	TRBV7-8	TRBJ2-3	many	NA	CASSLRDPSPSDTQYF	TGTGCCAGCAGCCTCCGGGACCCGAGTCCCTCAGATACGCAGTATTTT
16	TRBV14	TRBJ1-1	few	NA	CASSQEGAGMLTEAFF	TGTGCCAGCAGCCAAGAGGGTGCTGGGATGTTAACTGAAGCTTTCTTT
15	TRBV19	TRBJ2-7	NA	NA	CASSIEQGLSYEQYF	TGTGCCAGTAGTATAGAGCAGGGGCTCTCCTACGAGCAGTACTTC
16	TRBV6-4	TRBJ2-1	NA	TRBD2	CASRRTSGGPFDEQFF	TGTGCCAGCAGAAGGACTAGCGGGGGACCTTTCGATGAGCAGTTCTTC
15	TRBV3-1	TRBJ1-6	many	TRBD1	CASSQDHQGGGPLHF	TGTGCCAGCAGCCAAGATCACCAGGGGGGAGGACCCCTCCACTTT
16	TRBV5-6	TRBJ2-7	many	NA	CASSWGAAGGSYEQYF	TGTGCCAGCAGCTGGGGAGCGGCAGGGGGGTCCTACGAGCAGTACTTC
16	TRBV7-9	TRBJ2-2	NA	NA	CASSSQGTLNTGELFF	TGTGCCAGCAGCTCCCAAGGTACCCTGAACACCGGGGAGCTGTTTTTT
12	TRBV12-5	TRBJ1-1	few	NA	CASGRGSGEAFF	TGTGCTAGTGGCCGAGGGTCCGGGGAAGCTTTCTTT
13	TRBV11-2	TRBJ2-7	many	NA	CASSLVRVHEQYF	TGTGCCAGCAGCTTAGTCCGGGTCCACGAGCAGTACTTC
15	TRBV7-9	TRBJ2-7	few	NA	CASSSTGRKVYEQYF	TGTGCCAGCAGCTCCACCGGGCGGAAGGTTTACGAGCAGTACTTC
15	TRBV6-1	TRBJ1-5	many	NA	CASSEDSYSNQPQHF	TGTGCCAGCAGTGAGGACTCCTATAGCAATCAGCCCCAGCATTTT
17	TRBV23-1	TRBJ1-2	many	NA	CASSQSHRRPLNYGYTF	TGCGCCAGCAGTCAATCCCACCGCAGGCCCCTAAACTATGGCTACACCTTC
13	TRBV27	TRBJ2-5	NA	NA	CARSFRGAETQYF	TGTGCCCGCAGTTTCAGGGGTGCGGAGACCCAGTACTTC
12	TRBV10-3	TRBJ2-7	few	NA	CAISDDRYEQYF	TGTGCCATCAGTGATGACAGGTACGAGCAGTACTTC
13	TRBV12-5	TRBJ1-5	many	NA	CASGLTGSQPQHF	TGTGCTAGTGGTTTGACAGGGAGTCAGCCCCAGCATTTT
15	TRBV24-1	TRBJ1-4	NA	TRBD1	CATYDRGMANEKLFF	TGTGCCACCTACGACAGGGGCATGGCTAATGAAAAACTGTTTTTT
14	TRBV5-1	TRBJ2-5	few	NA	CASSPLGLQETQYF	TGCGCCAGCAGCCCCCTAGGTCTGCAAGAGACCCAGTACTTC
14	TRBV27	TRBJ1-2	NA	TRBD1	CASSLGGGAAGYTF	TGTGCCAGCAGTTTAGGAGGGGGCGCGGCTGGCTACACCTTC
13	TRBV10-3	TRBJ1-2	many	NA	CAIREEGAYGYTF	TGTGCCATCAGGGAAGAAGGGGCCTATGGCTACACCTTC
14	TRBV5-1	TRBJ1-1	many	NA	CASSWGGADTEAFF	TGCGCCAGCAGCTGGGGTGGGGCGGACACTGAAGCTTTCTTT
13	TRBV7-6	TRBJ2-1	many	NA	CASSLAGPREQFF	TGTGCCAGCAGCTTAGCGGGGCCGAGGGAGCAGTTCTTC
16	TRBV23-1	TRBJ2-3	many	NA	CASSQSGRQSTDTQYF	TGCGCCAGCAGTCAATCAGGTCGACAGAGCACAGATACGCAGTATTTT
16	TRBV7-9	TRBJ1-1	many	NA	CASRPDWDFENTEAFF	TGTGCCAGCAGACCAGACTGGGATTTTGAGAACACTGAAGCTTTCTTT
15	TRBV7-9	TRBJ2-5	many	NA	CASSHRQGGKETQYF	TGTGCCAGCAGCCACCGACAGGGAGGGAAGGAGACCCAGTACTTC
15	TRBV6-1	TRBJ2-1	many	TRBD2	CASRKLAGAGPEQFF	TGTGCCAGCAGAAAACTAGCGGGAGCGGGTCCTGAGCAGTTCTTC